This T cell receptor (beta chain) was identified in a study of STAT5B mutations in CD4+ large granular lymphocyte leukemia. Remarks on this clone: Its matching antigen is unknown.

Whole-study results and caveats: Main leukemic clonotypes were patient-specific, but more than 20% appeared at low frequency elsewhere.

From germline, CDR1 is SQVTM and CDR2 ANQGSEA. Deletions cut 6 bases from V and 4 bases from J, with 16 bases between. The CDR3 extends over 13 amino acids. The method was immunoSEQ multiplex PCR; TCRdb's version includes in-frame clones alone and lacks a portion of them. The sample holds more than 25,000 clones; around 81% are singletons and the top ten take over 0.3%. The sample consisted of CD4+ T cells from blood buffy coats. The sequence derives from a human donor in good health. V gene TRBV29-1 combines with J gene TRBJ2-7; D possibly uses TRBD1 or TRBD2 (6 bases each). In DNA form, the CDR3 reads TGCAGCGTGTCACGGGGGCTGTGGTACGAGCAGTACTTC. Protein sequence: CSVSRGLWYEQYF.